The source of this T cell receptor (beta chain) is a study of control samples from healthy donors and cancer patients (dated by TCRdb to about 2020). Concerning this clone itself: What antigen it recognizes has not been identified. No much larger clonotype is one base removed from it; base qualities were not supplied.

The library was obtained by the immunoSEQ multiplex PCR assay. Held by TCRdb, this immuneACCESS table contains in-frame sequences only and omits some clones. Under half of the omission traces to an unresolved V gene where checked; the cause of the rest is unknown. In all, the sample holds fewer than 150,000 clones, and around 90% of those were seen once. More than 2% of the sample comes from the top ten. From the germline V gene (reference sequence), CDR1 is LNHDA and CDR2 is SQIVND. Including the terminal cysteine and phenylalanine, the CDR3 comprises 14 residues. Just the 42-base CDR3 DNA is kept, in frame starting at base 1. The trim is 4 bases for V and 0 bases for J, with a gap of 9 bases between the germline ends.

The receptor was isolated from a man aged 18 to 30 in good health. The V and J segments used are TRBV19 and TRBJ1-1; no D gene can be assigned with confidence. The sample consisted of blood. The sequenced DNA is TGTGCCAGTAGTAACGGTCCCTTGAACACTGAAGCTTTCTTT. This gives the protein CASSNGPLNTEAFF.